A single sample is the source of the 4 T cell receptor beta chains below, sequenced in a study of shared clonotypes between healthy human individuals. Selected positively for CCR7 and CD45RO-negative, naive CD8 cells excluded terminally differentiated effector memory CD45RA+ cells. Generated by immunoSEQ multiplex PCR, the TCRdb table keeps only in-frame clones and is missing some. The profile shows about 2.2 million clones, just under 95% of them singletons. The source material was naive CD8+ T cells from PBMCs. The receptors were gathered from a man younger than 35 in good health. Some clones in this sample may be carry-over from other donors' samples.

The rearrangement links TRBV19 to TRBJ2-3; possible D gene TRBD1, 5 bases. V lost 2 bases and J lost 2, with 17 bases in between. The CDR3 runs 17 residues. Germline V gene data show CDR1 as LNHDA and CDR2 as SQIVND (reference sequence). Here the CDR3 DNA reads TGTGCCAGTAGTATAAGGGGCAGGTTGGACCCCACAGATACGCAGTATTTT. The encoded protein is CASSIRGRLDPTDTQYF.

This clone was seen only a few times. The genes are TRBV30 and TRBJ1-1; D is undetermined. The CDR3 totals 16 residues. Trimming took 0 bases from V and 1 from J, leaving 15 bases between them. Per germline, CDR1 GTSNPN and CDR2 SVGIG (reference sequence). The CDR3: CAWSVEPGSRNTEAFF. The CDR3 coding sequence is TGTGCCTGGAGTGTAGAACCAGGCAGTAGGAACACTGAAGCTTTCTTT. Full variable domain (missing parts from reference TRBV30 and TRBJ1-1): SQTIHQWPATLVQPVGSPLSLECTVEGTSNPNLYWYRQAAGRGLQLLFYSVGIGQISSEVPQNLSASRPQDRQFILSSKKLLLSDSGFYLCAWSVEPGSRNTEAFFGQGTRLTVV.

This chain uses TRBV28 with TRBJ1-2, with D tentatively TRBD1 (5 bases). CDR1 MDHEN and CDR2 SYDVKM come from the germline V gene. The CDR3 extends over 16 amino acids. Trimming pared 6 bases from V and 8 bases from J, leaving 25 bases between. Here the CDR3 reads CASSPQGGPKGFGYTF. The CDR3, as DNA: TGTGCCAGCAGCCCCCAGGGTGGGCCGAAGGGGTTCGGCTACACCTTC.

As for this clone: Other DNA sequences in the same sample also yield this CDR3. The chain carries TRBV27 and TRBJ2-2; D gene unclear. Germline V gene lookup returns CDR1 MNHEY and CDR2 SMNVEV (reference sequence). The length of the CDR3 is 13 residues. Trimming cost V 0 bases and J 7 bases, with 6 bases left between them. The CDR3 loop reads CASSLSDGGELFF. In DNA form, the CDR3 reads TGTGCCAGCAGTTTATCGGACGGCGGGGAGCTGTTTTTT.